This T cell receptor beta chain appears in the sequencing data of a study of cytomegalovirus exposure and HLA in healthy donors. This CDR3 spans 16 amino acids. J was trimmed by 11 bases and V by 2 bases; bases with no gene match: 12. Germline V gene lookup returns CDR1 WNHNN and CDR2 SYGVQD (reference sequence). Method: immunoSEQ multiplex PCR; TCRdb's copy keeps in-frame clones and lacks some. The data show tens of thousands of clones, around 90% seen once. The sequence was collected from a man aged 25 to 40 in good health and CMV-seronegative. The material sequenced was PBMCs. V is TRBV10-1 and J is TRBJ2-4; 10 nucleotides align to TRBD2. The CDR3 bases are TGCGCCAGCAGTGAGGAATTTGGTACTAGCGGGACTGTTCAGTACTTC. This gives the protein CASSEEFGTSGTVQYF.